Listed below are T cell receptor beta chains from one sample, sequenced in a study of T cell repertoires in cytomegalovirus infection. TCRdb processed the reads anew with MiXCR; each CDR3 protein has one entry. There are roughly 100,000 distinct CDR3 sequences in the sample; more than 15% occur only once, and around 8.5% lies in the top ten. Input material: PBMCs. The source is a human donor in good health (CMV status not recorded). Some clones in this sample may be carry-over from other donors' samples. CDR3s include the opening cysteine and the closing phenylalanine or tryptophan. A D gene is named only where the DNA matches it firmly. The size field is filled for only some rows; it gives once, few, many or a size class.

D,V,J,size,length,DNA,CDR3
-,TRBV6-1,TRBJ2-7,many,15,TGTGCCAGCAGTTCCCAAAGGACGGCCTCCTACGAGCAGTACTTC,CASSSQRTASYEQYF
-,TRBV29-1,TRBJ2-3,-,16,TGCAGCGTCTACAACGGGGCAAATATACACACAGATACGCAGTATTTT,CSVYNGANIHTDTQYF
-,TRBV30,TRBJ2-1,-,10,TGTGCCTGGAGTGTAGGCGAGCAGTTCTTC,CAWSVGEQFF
-,TRBV7-2,TRBJ1-2,many,14,TGTGCCAGCAGCAACCGGGACATATCCTATGGCTACACCTTC,CASSNRDISYGYTF
TRBD2,TRBV28,TRBJ2-3,few,16,TGTGCCAGCGGTACTAGCGGGGGTACTAGCACAGATACGCAGTATTTT,CASGTSGGTSTDTQYF
TRBD1,TRBV13,TRBJ2-1,few,14,TGTGCCAGCACCACGACAGGGGACTACAATGAGCAGTTCTTC,CASTTTGDYNEQFF
TRBD1,TRBV4-1,TRBJ2-1,few,15,TGCGCCAGCAGACCTCCAGGACAGGGGTCAGGGGAGCAGTTCTTC,CASRPPGQGSGEQFF
-,TRBV3-1,TRBJ1-1,-,14,TGTGCCAGCAGCGAGGTAGGGGCGACCACTGAAGCTTTCTTT,CASSEVGATTEAFF
TRBD2,TRBV11-2,TRBJ2-3,few,16,TGTGCCAGCAGCCCGCAGCGGGGGGCCCCCACAGATACGCAGTATTTT,CASSPQRGAPTDTQYF
-,TRBV3-1,TRBJ1-1,-,13,TGTGCCAGCAGCCAAGATCAAGAGTCTGAAGCTTTCTTT,CASSQDQESEAFF
TRBD1,TRBV5-5,TRBJ2-7,-,14,TGTGCCAGCAGCACCGGGACAGGGCCCTACGAGCAGTACTTC,CASSTGTGPYEQYF
TRBD1,TRBV28,TRBJ2-2,many,17,TGTGCCAGCAGTTTCCTGGGGGGACAGGGTTTCGCCGGGGAGCTGTTTTTT,CASSFLGGQGFAGELFF
TRBD1,TRBV7-2,TRBJ1-1,many,14,TGTGCCAGCAGCTTAGAGGGGGCGCGCACTGAAGCTTTCTTT,CASSLEGARTEAFF
TRBD1,TRBV6-2/TRBV6-3,TRBJ2-7,-,15,TGTGCCAGCCACCCGGGGACAGGACTATCCTACGAGCAGTACTTC,CASHPGTGLSYEQYF
TRBD1,TRBV12-5,TRBJ1-1,many,14,TGTGCTAGTACCCCACAGGGGACGAACACTGAAGCTTTCTTT,CASTPQGTNTEAFF
-,TRBV11-2,TRBJ2-1,-,16,TGTGCCAGCAGCTTAGAGGGCAGGACCTCCTACAATGAGCAGTTCTTC,CASSLEGRTSYNEQFF
TRBD1,TRBV5-4,TRBJ2-2,-,15,TGTGCCAGCAGCATACAGGGACAGCGGACCGGGGAGCTGTTTTTT,CASSIQGQRTGELFF
TRBD1,TRBV20-1,TRBJ1-6,few,13,TGCAGTGCAAGAGGGGGCGGGAATTCACCCCTCCACTTT,CSARGGGNSPLHF
-,TRBV12-5,TRBJ2-7,many,13,TGTGCTAGTGGTGTAAACAGGAACGGCGAGCAGTACTTC,CASGVNRNGEQYF
TRBD1,TRBV3-1,TRBJ1-2,few,16,TGTGCCAGCAGCCAACTTAGAGCGGACAGGGTTAATGGCTACACCTTC,CASSQLRADRVNGYTF
-,TRBV7-2,TRBJ1-6,many,13,TGTGCCGAGGCGTTAACCTATAATTCACCCCTCCACTTT,CAEALTYNSPLHF
TRBD1,TRBV12-5,TRBJ1-5,few,16,TGTGCTAGTGGCACAAAGGACAGGGGAAGCAATCAGCCCCAGCATTTT,CASGTKDRGSNQPQHF
-,TRBV7-2,TRBJ2-3,many,15,TGTGCCAGCAGCTTGGGCAGTAAGGAGCTGGATACGCAGTATTTT,CASSLGSKELDTQYF